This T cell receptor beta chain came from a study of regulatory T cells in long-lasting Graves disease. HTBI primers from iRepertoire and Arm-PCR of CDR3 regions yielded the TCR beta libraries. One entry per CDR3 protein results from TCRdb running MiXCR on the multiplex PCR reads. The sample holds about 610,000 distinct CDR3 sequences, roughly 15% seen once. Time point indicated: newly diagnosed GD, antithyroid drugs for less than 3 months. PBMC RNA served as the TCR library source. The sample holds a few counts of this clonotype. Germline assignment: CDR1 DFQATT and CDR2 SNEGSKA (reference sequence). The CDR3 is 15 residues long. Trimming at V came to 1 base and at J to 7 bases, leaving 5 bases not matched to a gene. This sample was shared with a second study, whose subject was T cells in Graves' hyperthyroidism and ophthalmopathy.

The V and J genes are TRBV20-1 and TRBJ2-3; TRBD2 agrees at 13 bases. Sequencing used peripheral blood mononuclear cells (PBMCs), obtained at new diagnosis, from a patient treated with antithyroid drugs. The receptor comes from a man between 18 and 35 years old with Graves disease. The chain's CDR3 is CSARVLLAGGHTQYF. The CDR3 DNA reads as TGCAGTGCTAGAGTGCTACTAGCGGGAGGGCATACGCAGTATTTT.